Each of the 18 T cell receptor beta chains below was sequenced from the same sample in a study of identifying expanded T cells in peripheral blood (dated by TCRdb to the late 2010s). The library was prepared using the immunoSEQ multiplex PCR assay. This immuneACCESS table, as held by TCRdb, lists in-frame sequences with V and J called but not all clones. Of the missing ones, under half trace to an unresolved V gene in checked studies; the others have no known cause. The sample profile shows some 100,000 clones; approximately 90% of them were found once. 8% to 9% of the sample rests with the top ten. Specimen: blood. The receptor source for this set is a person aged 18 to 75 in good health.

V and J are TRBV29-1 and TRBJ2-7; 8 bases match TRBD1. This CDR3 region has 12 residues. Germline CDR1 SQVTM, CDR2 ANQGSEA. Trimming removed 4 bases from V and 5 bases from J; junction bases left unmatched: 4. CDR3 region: CSVGQGAHEQYF. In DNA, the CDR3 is TGCAGCGTTGGGCAGGGGGCCCACGAGCAGTACTTC.

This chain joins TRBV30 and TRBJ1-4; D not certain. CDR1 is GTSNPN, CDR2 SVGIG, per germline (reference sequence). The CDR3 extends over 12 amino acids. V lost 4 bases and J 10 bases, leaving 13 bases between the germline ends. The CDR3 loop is CAWKLVGGKLFF. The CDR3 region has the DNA TGTGCCTGGAAACTAGTAGGTGGAAAACTGTTTTTT.

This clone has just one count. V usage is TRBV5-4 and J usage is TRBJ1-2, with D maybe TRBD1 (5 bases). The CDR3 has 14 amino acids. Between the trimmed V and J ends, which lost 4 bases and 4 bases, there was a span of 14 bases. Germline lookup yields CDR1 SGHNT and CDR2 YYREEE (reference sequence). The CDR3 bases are TGTGCCAGCAGCCGGAATGGGGACTCCTATGGCTACACCTTC. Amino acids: CASSRNGDSYGYTF.

In nucleotides, the CDR3 is TGTGCCAGCAGCCCCGGGACGGGAGTCACAGATACGCAGTATTTT. Translating it yields CASSPGTGVTDTQYF. The V gene is TRBV6-4, the J gene TRBJ2-3; maybe TRBD2 (6 bases). Looked up from germline, CDR1 is MRHNA and CDR2 is SNTAGT. The V end lost 6 bases, the J end lost 2 bases, and 15 bases lay between the germline ends. CDR3 length: 15 residues.

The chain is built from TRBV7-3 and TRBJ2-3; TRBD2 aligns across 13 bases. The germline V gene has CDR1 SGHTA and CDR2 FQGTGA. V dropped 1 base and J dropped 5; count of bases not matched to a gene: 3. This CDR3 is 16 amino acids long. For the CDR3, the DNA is TGTGCCAGCAGCTTAAAACTAGCGGGAGGGAGAGATACGCAGTATTTT. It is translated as CASSLKLAGGRDTQYF. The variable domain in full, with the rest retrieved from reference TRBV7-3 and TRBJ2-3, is GAGVSQTPSNKVTEKGKYVELRCDPISGHTALYWYRQSLGQGPEFLIYFQGTGAADDSGLPNDRFFAVRPEGSVSTLKIQRTERGDSAVYLCASSLKLAGGRDTQYFGPGTRLTVL.

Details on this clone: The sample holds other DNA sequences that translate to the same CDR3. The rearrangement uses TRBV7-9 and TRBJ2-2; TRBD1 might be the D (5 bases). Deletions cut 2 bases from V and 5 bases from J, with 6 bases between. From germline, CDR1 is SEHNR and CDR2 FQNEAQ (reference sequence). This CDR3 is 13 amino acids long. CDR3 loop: CASSLKGTGELFF. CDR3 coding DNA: TGTGCCAGCAGCTTAAAGGGGACCGGGGAGCTGTTTTTT. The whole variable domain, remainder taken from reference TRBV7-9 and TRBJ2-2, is DTGVSQNPRHKITKRGQNVTFRCDPISEHNRLYWYRQTLGQGPEFLTYFQNEAQLEKSRLLSDRFSAERPKGSFSTLEIQRTEQGDSAMYLCASSLKGTGELFFGEGSRLTVL.

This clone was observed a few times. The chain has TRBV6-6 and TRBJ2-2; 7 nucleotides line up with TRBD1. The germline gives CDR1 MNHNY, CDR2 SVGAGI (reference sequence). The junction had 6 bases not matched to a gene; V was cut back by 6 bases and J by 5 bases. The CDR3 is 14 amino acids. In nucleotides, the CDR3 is TGTGCCAGCAGACCGACAGGGCCTACCGGGGAGCTGTTTTTT. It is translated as CASRPTGPTGELFF.

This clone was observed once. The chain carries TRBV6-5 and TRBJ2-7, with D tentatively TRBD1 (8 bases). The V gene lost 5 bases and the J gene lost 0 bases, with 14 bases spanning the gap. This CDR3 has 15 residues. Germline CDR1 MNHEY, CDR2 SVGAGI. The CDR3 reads CASSNRGRASYEQYF. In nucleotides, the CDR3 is TGTGCCAGCAGTAACAGGGGGAGGGCCTCCTACGAGCAGTACTTC.

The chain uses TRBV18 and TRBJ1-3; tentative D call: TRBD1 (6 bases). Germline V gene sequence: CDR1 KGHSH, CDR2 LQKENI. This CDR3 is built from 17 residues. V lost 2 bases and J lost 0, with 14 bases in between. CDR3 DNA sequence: TGTGCCAGCTCACCAACGGCAGGGGCGAACTCTGGAAACACCATATATTTT. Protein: CASSPTAGANSGNTIYF.

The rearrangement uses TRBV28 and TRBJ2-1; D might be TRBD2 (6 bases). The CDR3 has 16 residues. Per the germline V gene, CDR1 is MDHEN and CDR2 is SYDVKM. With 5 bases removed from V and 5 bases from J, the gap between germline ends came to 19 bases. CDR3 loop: CASSPPGASADNEQFF. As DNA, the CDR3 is TGTGCCAGCAGTCCCCCGGGCGCTAGCGCTGACAATGAGCAGTTCTTC.

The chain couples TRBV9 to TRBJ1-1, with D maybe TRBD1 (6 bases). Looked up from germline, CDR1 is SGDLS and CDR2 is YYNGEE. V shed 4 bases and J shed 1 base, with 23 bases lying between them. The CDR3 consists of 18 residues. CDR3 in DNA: TGTGCCAGCAGCTTACCCCCGAGGGGGGGCACAGAGAACACTGAAGCTTTCTTT. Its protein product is CASSLPPRGGTENTEAFF.

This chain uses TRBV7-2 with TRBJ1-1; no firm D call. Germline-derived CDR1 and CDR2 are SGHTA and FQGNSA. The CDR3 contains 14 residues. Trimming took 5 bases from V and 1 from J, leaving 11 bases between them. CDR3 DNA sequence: TGTGCCAGCAGCCGCCCAGAGGGGAACACTGAAGCTTTCTTT. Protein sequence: CASSRPEGNTEAFF.

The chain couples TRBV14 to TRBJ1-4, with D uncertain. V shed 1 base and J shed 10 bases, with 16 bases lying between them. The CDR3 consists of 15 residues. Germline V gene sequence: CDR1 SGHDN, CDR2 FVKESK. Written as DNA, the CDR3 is TGTGCCAGCAGCCAAGTGGCGTCGGGTTTCGGAAAACTGTTTTTT. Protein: CASSQVASGFGKLFF.

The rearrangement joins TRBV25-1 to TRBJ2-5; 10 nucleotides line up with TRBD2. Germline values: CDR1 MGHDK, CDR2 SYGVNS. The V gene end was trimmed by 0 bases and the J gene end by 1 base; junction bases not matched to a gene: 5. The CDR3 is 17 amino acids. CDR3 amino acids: CASSEYTGLAVQETQYF. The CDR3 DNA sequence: TGTGCCAGCAGTGAATATACTGGACTAGCGGTCCAAGAGACCCAGTACTTC.

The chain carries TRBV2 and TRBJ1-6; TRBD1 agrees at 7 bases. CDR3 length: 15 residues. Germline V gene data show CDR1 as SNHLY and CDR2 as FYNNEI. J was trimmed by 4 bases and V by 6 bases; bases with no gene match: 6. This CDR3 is CASSTGTAYNSPLHF. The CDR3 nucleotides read TGTGCCAGCAGCACCGGGACAGCTTATAATTCACCCCTCCACTTT.

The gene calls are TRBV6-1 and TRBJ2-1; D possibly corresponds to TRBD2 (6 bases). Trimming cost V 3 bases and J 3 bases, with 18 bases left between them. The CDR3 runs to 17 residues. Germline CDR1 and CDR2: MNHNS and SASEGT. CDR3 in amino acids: CASSDLPLAAGYNEQFF. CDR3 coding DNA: TGTGCCAGCAGTGACCTCCCCTTAGCGGCGGGCTACAATGAGCAGTTCTTC.

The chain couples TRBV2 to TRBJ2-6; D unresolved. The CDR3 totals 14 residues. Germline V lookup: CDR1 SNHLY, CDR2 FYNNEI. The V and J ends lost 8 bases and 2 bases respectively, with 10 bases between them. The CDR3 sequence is CASLRVAGANVLTF. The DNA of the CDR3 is TGTGCCAGCCTAAGGGTTGCTGGGGCCAACGTCCTGACTTTC. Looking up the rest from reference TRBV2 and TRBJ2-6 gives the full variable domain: EPEVTQTPSHQVTQMGQEVILRCVPISNHLYFYWYRQILGQKVEFLVSFYNNEISEKSEIFDDQFSVERPDGSNFTLKIRSTKLEDSAMYFCASLRVAGANVLTFGAGSRLTVL.

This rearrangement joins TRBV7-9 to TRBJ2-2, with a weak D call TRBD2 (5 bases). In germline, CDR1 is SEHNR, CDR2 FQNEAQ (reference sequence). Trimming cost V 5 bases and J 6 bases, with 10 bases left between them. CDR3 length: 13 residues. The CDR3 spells CASSQRTAGELFF. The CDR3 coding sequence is TGTGCCAGCAGCCAACGGACTGCCGGGGAGCTGTTTTTT.